These T cell receptor beta chains were read from a single sample in a study of chemoradiotherapy in HPV16-positive cancers. The method was immunoSEQ multiplex PCR; TCRdb's version includes in-frame clones alone and lacks a portion of them. The sample has more than 20,000 clones; around 87% are singletons. Sequenced material: blood, taken from a patient who underwent chemoradiotherapy. These receptors were taken from a human donor with HPV-associated anogenital cancer. Each CDR3 is given with its conserved first and last residue. D genes are given only for firm matches. The size of a clone is reported for some rows only, either as once, few or many, or as a class for expanded clones.

CDR3 protein	CDR3 DNA	D gene	J gene	clone size	V gene
CASSLGTLAGGTGELFF	TGTGCCAGCAGCTTAGGGACGCTTGCGGGGGGAACCGGGGAGCTGTTTTTT	TRBD2	TRBJ2-2	once	TRBV7-9
CASSDTGINQPQHF	TGTGCCAGCAGCGACACAGGGATCAATCAGCCCCAGCATTTT	.	TRBJ1-5	once	TRBV9
CASSIFGQNQETQYF	TGTGCCAGTAGTATATTCGGGCAGAACCAAGAGACCCAGTACTTC	.	TRBJ2-5	.	TRBV19
CASSAAIMNTEAFF	TGTGCCAGCAGCGCCGCAATAATGAACACTGAAGCTTTCTTT	.	TRBJ1-1	.	TRBV9
CASSPGTDLEKLFF	TGCGCCAGCAGCCCCGGGACAGACCTAGAAAAACTGTTTTTT	TRBD1	TRBJ1-4	.	TRBV5-1
CASSIETANQPQHF	TGTGCCAGTAGTATAGAGACAGCAAATCAGCCCCAGCATTTT	.	TRBJ1-5	.	TRBV19
CASKFGLPTGELFF	TGTGCCAGTAAATTTGGACTTCCCACCGGGGAGCTGTTTTTT	.	TRBJ2-2	.	TRBV19
CASSQAAMSDPPVF	TGCGCCAGCAGCCAAGCGGCAATGTCAGACCCGCCGGTCTTC	.	TRBJ2-1	.	TRBV4-3
CASSTYNEQFF	TGTGCCAGCAGCACATACAATGAGCAGTTCTTC	.	TRBJ2-1	.	TRBV5-4
CASSRASGANVLTF	TGTGCCAGCAGCCGGGCCTCTGGGGCCAACGTCCTGACTTTC	.	TRBJ2-6	.	TRBV14
CASWDPAGDTDTQYF	TGTGCCAGCTGGGACCCAGCGGGTGACACAGATACGCAGTATTTT	.	TRBJ2-3	.	TRBV5-6
CASSLDAQLAGVYNEQFF	TGTGCCAGCAGCTTAGATGCCCAACTAGCGGGGGTCTACAATGAGCAGTTCTTC	TRBD2	TRBJ2-1	.	TRBV11-3
CASSYSGTAGETQYF	TGTGCCAGCAGTTACTCCGGGACAGCGGGAGAGACCCAGTACTTC	.	TRBJ2-5	once	TRBV6-7
CASSINYGYTF	TGTGCCAGCAGTATTAACTATGGCTACACCTTC	.	TRBJ1-2	few	TRBV28
CASSLGAVQETQYF	TGTGCCAGCAGCTTAGGGGCAGTTCAAGAGACCCAGTACTTC	.	TRBJ2-5	.	TRBV11-3
CASSSLMDSYEQYF	TGTGCCAGTAGTTCCCTGATGGACTCATACGAGCAGTACTTC	.	TRBJ2-7	.	TRBV19
CASSRGGQGNTGELFF	TGCGCCAGCAGCCGCGGCGGACAGGGTAACACCGGGGAGCTGTTTTTT	TRBD1	TRBJ2-2	.	TRBV4-1
CASIRGNGNEQFF	TGCGCCAGCATAAGAGGGAACGGGAATGAGCAGTTCTTC	.	TRBJ2-1	.	TRBV5-1
CASEPRQTNQPQHF	TGTGCCAGCGAACCAAGGCAGACAAATCAGCCCCAGCATTTT	.	TRBJ1-5	.	TRBV18
CASSPGQEQFF	TGTGCCAGCTCTCCAGGACAAGAGCAGTTCTTC	.	TRBJ2-1	.	TRBV18
CASSPDLGRGVADTQYF	TGTGCCAGCAGTCCCGATTTGGGCAGGGGGGTCGCAGATACGCAGTATTTT	.	TRBJ2-3	.	TRBV5-4
CASSVRAKTDTEAFF	TGTGCCAGCAGTGTCCGGGCCAAAACAGACACTGAAGCTTTCTTT	.	TRBJ1-1	few	TRBV6-1
CASSESPGANVLTF	TGTGCCAGCAGTGAATCTCCCGGGGCCAACGTCCTGACTTTC	.	TRBJ2-6	.	TRBV6-1
CASRQGPRNNEQFF	TGTGCCAGTAGACAGGGGCCCAGAAACAATGAGCAGTTCTTC	TRBD1	TRBJ2-1	.	TRBV19
CASSLGASGSRTDTQYF	TGTGCCAGCAGCTTAGGGGCTAGCGGGAGCCGCACAGATACGCAGTATTTT	TRBD2	TRBJ2-3	.	TRBV7-9
CASSYVFRGLPYF	TGTGCCAGCAGTTACGTTTTTCGGGGACTACCGTATTTT	TRBD2	TRBJ2-3	.	TRBV6-5
CASSVHSVIYEQYF	TGTGCCAGCAGCGTCCACTCAGTTATATACGAGCAGTACTTC	.	TRBJ2-7	once	TRBV7-3
CASSYSRVNEQYF	TGTGCCAGCAGTTACTCCAGGGTCAACGAGCAGTACTTC	.	TRBJ2-7	.	TRBV6-5
CASSARWGGVTEAFF	TGTGCCAGCAGCGCGAGGTGGGGAGGGGTTACTGAAGCTTTCTTT	.	TRBJ1-1	.	TRBV9
CSARRDTQYF	TGCAGTGCTAGGAGAGATACGCAGTATTTT	.	TRBJ2-3	.	TRBV20-1